This T cell receptor beta chain was identified in a study of OX40 agonist ivuxolimab in advanced cancers. General study findings and limits: Circulating CD4+ and CD8+ T cells showed clonal expansion by week 6 at 0.1 to 3.0 mg/kg. Clonal expansion was among the lowest in partial responders at 0.1-3.0 mg/kg, especially CD8+.

CDR3 size: 11 residues. Deletions cut 5 bases from V and 12 bases from J, with 11 bases between. Germline assignment: CDR1 GTSNPN and CDR2 SVGIG (reference sequence). As for this clone: Its antigen is not identified.

Peripheral blood came from all dose cohorts at three timepoints. Produced via immunoSEQ multiplex PCR; TCRdb's table is partial and in-frame only. The table shows 64,000 or so clones, with approximately 80% occurring only once. The sequence came from an adult with an advanced solid tumor such as melanoma, head and neck, liver or kidney cancer. This specimen consisted of CD4+ or CD8+ T cells sorted from blood, obtained in a trial of the OX40 agonist ivuxolimab. The chain has TRBV30 and TRBJ1-6; possibly TRBD1 for D (6 bases). The CDR3 sequence: CAWATGGPLHF. The CDR3 nucleotides read TGTGCCTGGGCGACAGGTGGACCCCTCCACTTT.